The T cell receptor beta chain described here comes from a study of a mutant IDH1 vaccine in newly diagnosed glioma. Findings and caveats of the study: Researchers report vaccine-induced immune responses in approximately 95% of patients.

Generated by immunoSEQ multiplex PCR, the TCRdb table keeps only in-frame clones and is missing some. The table has approximately 44,000 clones, roughly 84% seen once. Concerning this clone itself: As yet, its antigen is unknown.

Trimming shortened V by 3 bases and J by 6 bases, and 18 bases separated the two germline ends. The CDR3 contains 15 residues. The germline V gene encodes CDR1 SGDLS and CDR2 YYNGEE. This sample's time point: week 23, last vaccination. It was 300 ug of mutant IDH1 20-mer peptide that made up each vaccine dose, given with topical imiquimod. The genes are TRBV9 and TRBJ1-2, with D uncertain. The clonotype comes from a young woman with glioma. Some clones in this sample may be carry-over from other donors' samples. Sequences were derived from PBMCs, sampled from a glioma patient whose treatment included an IDH1 peptide vaccine. CDR3 loop: CASSAGDFKENGYTF. For the CDR3, the DNA is TGTGCCAGCAGCGCCGGAGATTTCAAAGAAAATGGCTACACCTTC.